The 26 T cell receptor beta chains below come from one sample, sequenced in a study of blood T cell repertoires in COVID-19. Assay: immunoSEQ multiplex PCR; the TCRdb copy retains only in-frame clones and omits some. The sample lists 45,000 to 50,000 clones, about four fifths seen once, with 6.5% to 8.5% in the top ten. The sequenced sample was peripheral blood. These receptors came from a man aged 55 to 70 with active COVID-19.

The chain recombines TRBV5-1 with TRBJ2-3; 9 nucleotides align to TRBD1. Germline-derived CDR1 and CDR2 are SGHRS and YFSETQ. After removal of 9 bases from V and 3 bases from J, the junction contained 8 bases not matched to a gene. This CDR3 comprises 14 residues. DNA of the CDR3: TGCGCCACCAGGACAGGGGCCAGTACAGATACGCAGTATTTT. Its protein product is CATRTGASTDTQYF.

The rearrangement joins TRBV3-1 (or the pseudogene TRBV3-2) to TRBJ2-3, with 14 bases lining up with TRBD2. Germline CDR1 is LGHDT and CDR2 is YNNKEL (reference sequence). The J segment lost 5 bases and the V segment lost 5 bases, leaving 3 bases of the junction unmatched. The CDR3 sequence is 15 residues long. Here the CDR3 DNA reads TGTGCCAGCAGCACCGGACTAGCGGGGGGAGATACGCAGTATTTT. This encodes CASSTGLAGGDTQYF.

This clone was seen at least ten times. The genes are TRBV11-3 and TRBJ2-2; D might be TRBD1 (6 bases). The CDR3 loop spans 14 amino acids. V dropped 3 bases and J dropped 3 bases, with 8 bases sitting between them. CDR1 is SGHNT and CDR2 is YENEEA in the germline V gene. This chain's CDR3 is CASSLGAYTGELFF. In DNA form, the CDR3 reads TGTGCCAGCAGCTTGGGGGCGTACACCGGGGAGCTGTTTTTT. The complete variable domain, with remaining parts taken from reference TRBV11-3 and TRBJ2-2, reads EAGVVQSPRYKIIEKKQPVAFWCNPISGHNTLYWYLQNLGQGPELLIRYENEEAVDDSQLPKDRFSAERLKGVDSTLKIQPAELGDSAVYLCASSLGAYTGELFFGEGSRLTVL.

The chain has TRBV28 and TRBJ1-2; 8 nucleotides align to TRBD1. This CDR3 contains 14 residues. V was clipped by 5 bases and J by 4 bases; unmatched bases: 6. From germline, CDR1 is MDHEN and CDR2 SYDVKM. For the CDR3, the DNA is TGTGCCAGCAGTCCACCGGGACAGGTCTATGGCTACACCTTC. As protein: CASSPPGQVYGYTF.

The J gene is TRBJ2-5, the V gene TRBV7-2; 11 bases align to TRBD2. The CDR3 consists of 18 residues. Germline lookup yields CDR1 SGHTA and CDR2 FQGNSA. The J segment lost 2 bases and the V segment lost 1 base, leaving 9 bases of the junction unmatched. CDR3 loop: CASSLVRVAGGAQETQYF. The CDR3 DNA sequence: TGTGCCAGCAGCTTAGTGAGGGTAGCGGGGGGGGCACAAGAGACCCAGTACTTC. The full variable domain, its missing parts supplied by reference TRBV7-2 and TRBJ2-5, is GAGVSQSPSNKVTEKGKDVELRCDPISGHTALYWYRQSLGQGLEFLIYFQGNSAPDKSGLPSDRFSAERTGGSVSTLTIQRTQQEDSAVYLCASSLVRVAGGAQETQYFGPGTRLLVL.

This clone was observed once. The chain employs TRBV11-2 and TRBJ2-1; TRBD2 agrees at 9 bases. The ends lost 5 bases at V and 4 bases at J; junction bases unmatched: 9. This CDR3 has 16 amino acids. The germline V gene encodes CDR1 SGHAT and CDR2 FQNNGV. The CDR3 is CASSPLGSGGYNEQFF. The CDR3 coding sequence is TGTGCCAGCAGCCCCCTGGGCAGCGGGGGGTACAATGAGCAGTTCTTC. Together with reference TRBV11-2 and TRBJ2-1, the CDR3 gives the full variable domain: EAGVAQSPRYKIIEKRQSVAFWCNPISGHATLYWYQQILGQGPKLLIQFQNNGVVDDSQLPKDRFSAERLKGVDSTLKIQPAKLEDSAVYLCASSPLGSGGYNEQFFGPGTRLTVL.

The CDR3 DNA sequence: TGTGCCAGCAGCGGGAGAGGACAGCCCCAGCATTTT. This gives the protein CASSGRGQPQHF. The rearrangement joins TRBV5-6 to TRBJ1-5, with no clear D. Germline-derived CDR1 and CDR2 are SGHDT and YYEEEE. Trimming stripped 4 bases from V and 7 bases from J, with 9 bases between. CDR3 length: 12 amino acids.

This sequence joins TRBV11-2 and TRBJ2-7; 15 bases fit TRBD2. V lost 5 bases and J lost 7; bases outside the gene matches: 6. From germline, CDR1 is SGHAT and CDR2 FQNNGV. This CDR3 is 15 amino acids long. CDR3 nucleotides: TGTGCCAGCAGCGGGGGACTAGCGGGAGGCAGTGAGCAGTACTTC. It specifies CASSGGLAGGSEQYF.

This chain uses TRBV5-4 with TRBJ2-7; maybe TRBD1 (5 bases). CDR3 length: 15 residues. Germline V gene sequence: CDR1 SGHNT, CDR2 YYREEE (reference sequence). V gave up 1 base and J gave up 5 bases, with 16 bases separating them. The CDR3 DNA reads TGTGCCAGCAGCTTGTTTGGCGCCAAAGGGGACGAGCAGTACTTC. Amino acids: CASSLFGAKGDEQYF.

This chain joins TRBV7-2 and TRBJ2-6; 7 bases align to TRBD1. The V and J ends lost 3 bases and 0 bases, in that order; junction bases with no gene match: 8. The germline V gene has CDR1 SGHTA and CDR2 FQGNSA. This CDR3 contains 18 residues. Here the CDR3 reads CASSFSTGSVSGANVLTF. The CDR3 nucleotides are TGTGCCAGCAGCTTCTCGACAGGGTCAGTCTCTGGGGCCAACGTCCTGACTTTC.

V is TRBV6-2 or TRBV6-3 and J is TRBJ2-7, with 9 bases that match TRBD2. Trimming removed 6 bases from V and 7 bases from J; junction bases left unmatched: 28. The CDR3 is 20 amino acids. Germline assignment: CDR1 MNHEY and CDR2 SVGEGT. CDR3 bases: TGTGCCAGCAGCCAATCACGGTGGACTAGCGAGGAGGAGGGATTATGGGAGCAGTACTTC. Protein product: CASSQSRWTSEEEGLWEQYF.

The chain recombines TRBV19 with TRBJ1-5; 7 positions match TRBD1. The germline V gene encodes CDR1 LNHDA and CDR2 SQIVND (reference sequence). Trimming removed 3 bases from V and 4 bases from J; junction bases left unmatched: 6. The CDR3 contains 15 residues. The CDR3 loop reads CASSILAGGNQPQHF. Here the CDR3 DNA reads TGTGCCAGTAGTATTTTGGCAGGGGGGAATCAGCCCCAGCATTTT.

V is TRBV5-1 and J is TRBJ2-5; 9 bases map to TRBD1. This CDR3 contains 16 residues. Germline-derived CDR1 and CDR2 are SGHRS and YFSETQ. After removal of 4 bases from V and 4 bases from J, the junction contained 11 bases not matched to a gene. The CDR3 loop reads CASSPAGTGRAETQYF. CDR3 in DNA: TGCGCCAGCAGCCCAGCCGGGACAGGGAGAGCAGAGACCCAGTACTTC.

The chain has TRBV7-9 and TRBJ2-7; D might be TRBD2 (6 bases). Germline CDR1 and CDR2: SEHNR and FQNEAQ (reference sequence). There are 14 residues in the CDR3. Trimming cost V 3 bases and J 2 bases, with 11 bases left between them. The CDR3 DNA follows: TGTGCCAGCAGCTTCGGGGGAACCGCCTACGAGCAGTACTTC. Its protein product is CASSFGGTAYEQYF. Filled out from reference TRBV7-9 and TRBJ2-7, the complete variable domain reads DTGVSQNPRHKITKRGQNVTFRCDPISEHNRLYWYRQTLGQGPEFLTYFQNEAQLEKSRLLSDRFSAERPKGSFSTLEIQRTEQGDSAMYLCASSFGGTAYEQYFGPGTRLTVT.

J is TRBJ2-5 and V is TRBV6-5, with 7 nucleotides matching TRBD1. The V gene's germline CDR1 is MNHEY and CDR2 SVGAGI. The CDR3 contains 15 residues. The V segment lost 5 bases and the J segment 5 bases; nucleotides outside the gene matches: 11. CDR3: CASSRAGGNWETQYF. CDR3 sequence (DNA): TGTGCCAGCAGTAGGGCAGGGGGTAACTGGGAGACCCAGTACTTC.

The V and J genes are TRBV5-1 and TRBJ2-7; 9 bases match TRBD2. The germline gives CDR1 SGHRS, CDR2 YFSETQ. Trimming removed 4 bases from V and 4 bases from J; junction bases left unmatched: 6. The CDR3 length is 14 residues. CDR3 residues: CASSLSGSAYEQYF. DNA of the CDR3: TGCGCCAGCAGCCTTAGCGGGAGTGCATACGAGCAGTACTTC.

V is TRBV4-2 and J is TRBJ2-3; 9 nucleotides line up with TRBD1. Trimming at V came to 5 bases and at J to 4 bases, leaving 16 bases not matched to a gene. This CDR3 has 18 residues. In germline, CDR1 is LGHNA, CDR2 YNFKEQ. CDR3 region: CASSLFPGQGERADTQYF. The CDR3 region has the DNA TGTGCCAGCAGCTTATTCCCGGGACAGGGAGAACGGGCAGATACGCAGTATTTT.

J is TRBJ1-4 and V is TRBV5-5, with 7 bases that match TRBD1. The CDR3 contains 16 residues. The V gene's germline CDR1 is SGHKS and CDR2 YYEKEE (reference sequence). The trim removed 4 bases at V and 1 base at J, leaving 7 bases unmatched. CDR3 residues: CASSIGTVRTNEKLFF. In DNA form, the CDR3 reads TGTGCCAGCAGCATCGGGACAGTCAGAACTAATGAAAAACTGTTTTTT.

This clone was found a few times. The chain uses TRBV24-1 and TRBJ2-1; D is possibly TRBD1 (5 bases). There are 14 residues in the CDR3. Germline V lookup: CDR1 KGHDR, CDR2 SFDVKD. Trimming took off 11 bases at V and 6 bases at J, with 19 bases between the two ends. Written as DNA, the CDR3 is TGTGCCATAGTTGGGGCACAAATTGGCAATGAGCAGTTCTTC. Translated, it gives CAIVGAQIGNEQFF.

The chain links TRBV6-4 to TRBJ2-6; 9 positions agree with TRBD1. V was pared by 4 bases and J by 0 bases, with 4 bases of the junction left unmatched. CDR1 is MRHNA, CDR2 SNTAGT, per germline. The CDR3 runs to 17 residues. For the CDR3, the DNA is TGTGCCAGCAGTGCGGGACAGGGTAGCTCTGGGGCCAACGTCCTGACTTTC. Its protein product is CASSAGQGSSGANVLTF.

In its sample, this clone was seen a few times. V and J are TRBV4-2 and TRBJ1-3; D remains ambiguous. Germline-derived CDR1 and CDR2 are LGHNA and YNFKEQ. Trimming removed 4 bases at V and 0 bases at J, with 7 bases between. The CDR3 spans 14 residues. Here the CDR3 DNA reads TGTGCCAGCAGCCTCGCGGGCTCTGGAAACACCATATATTTT. It encodes CASSLAGSGNTIYF.

The chain uses TRBV7-3 and TRBJ2-2; maybe TRBD2 (5 bases). Between the trimmed V and J ends, which lost 8 bases and 5 bases, there was a span of 12 bases. This CDR3 spans 13 amino acids. Germline CDR1 and CDR2: SGHTA and FQGTGA. The CDR3 region has the DNA TGTGCCAGCGGGCTAACGGGGACCGGGGAGCTGTTTTTT. Its translation: CASGLTGTGELFF.

This clone came up a few times. The rearrangement joins TRBV18 to TRBJ1-6; 8 bases align to TRBD1. The CDR3 has 14 residues. Trimming removed 4 bases from V and 10 bases from J; junction bases left unmatched: 6. CDR1 and CDR2 (germline): KGHSH, LQKENI. CDR3 in amino acids: CASSLAGGRSPLHF. For the CDR3, the DNA is TGTGCCAGCTCACTGGCAGGGGGCCGATCACCCCTCCACTTT.

This clone was seen only once. The chain couples TRBV2 to TRBJ2-1, with 8 bases matching TRBD2. The germline CDR1 and CDR2 sequences are SNHLY and FYNNEI. The CDR3 spans 13 residues. With 8 bases clipped from V and 9 bases from J, the junction kept 9 bases outside the gene matches. The CDR3 here is CASQSGGPGEQFF. CDR3 bases: TGTGCCAGCCAGTCGGGAGGGCCTGGTGAGCAGTTCTTC. Combining the CDR3 with reference TRBV2 and TRBJ2-1 gives the whole variable domain EPEVTQTPSHQVTQMGQEVILRCVPISNHLYFYWYRQILGQKVEFLVSFYNNEISEKSEIFDDQFSVERPDGSNFTLKIRSTKLEDSAMYFCASQSGGPGEQFFGPGTRLTVL.

This clone was found a few times. The chain links TRBV14 to TRBJ2-1; 9 nucleotides match TRBD1. CDR1 is SGHDN, CDR2 FVKESK, per germline. The CDR3 loop spans 15 amino acids. The V gene end was trimmed by 4 bases and the J gene end by 6 bases; junction bases not matched to a gene: 7. CDR3 nucleotide sequence: TGTGCCAGCAGCCTAAGAGGACAGGGGCGCAATGAGCAGTTCTTC. This translates into CASSLRGQGRNEQFF. Looking up the rest from reference TRBV14 and TRBJ2-1 gives the full variable domain: EAGVTQFPSHSVIEKGQTVTLRCDPISGHDNLYWYRRVMGKEIKFLLHFVKESKQDESGMPNNRFLAERTGGTYSTLKVQPAELEDSGVYFCASSLRGQGRNEQFFGPGTRLTVL.

The rearrangement joins TRBV19 to TRBJ1-5; 12 nucleotides agree with TRBD1. Per the germline V gene, CDR1 is LNHDA and CDR2 is SQIVND (reference sequence). This CDR3 comprises 16 residues. The J segment lost 6 bases and the V segment lost 5 bases, leaving 8 bases of the junction unmatched. CDR3 in amino acids: CASSPGTGGWVQPQHF. As DNA, the CDR3 is TGTGCCAGTAGTCCCGGGACAGGGGGCTGGGTTCAGCCCCAGCATTTT.